These T cell receptor beta chains were read from a single sample in a study of T-cell memory formation after mild COVID-19. Via MiXCR, TCRdb re-called the 5' RACE reads, giving one row per CDR3 protein. The repertoire includes 5,000 or so distinct CDR3 sequences, around two fifths of them detected once, and roughly 2.6% sits in the top ten. Sample: PBMCs or a T cell subset sorted from them (not recorded which). The receptors were gathered from an adult who had mild COVID-19 (a few samples of this study predate the infection). Cell type and time point are not known. Both conserved end residues are part of each CDR3. A D gene is named only where the DNA matches it firmly. The size of a clone is reported for some rows only, either as once, few or many, or as a class for expanded clones.

J gene	V gene	D gene	clone size	CDR3 DNA	CDR3 protein
TRBJ2-3	TRBV11-2	TRBD1	medium-sized	TGTGCCAGCAGCTGGACGGCCGGGACAGGGGGGATGCATTCCCCGGGTACGCAGTATTTT	CASSWTAGTGGMHSPGTQYF
TRBJ2-1	TRBV6-2/TRBV6-3	TRBD1	medium-sized	TGTGCCAGCAGTTACTGGCAGGGGGCTAATGAGCAGTTCTTC	CASSYWQGANEQFF
TRBJ2-3	TRBV7-2	NA	NA	TGTGCCAGCAGCCCGGGGTCCGGGGATACGCAGTATTTT	CASSPGSGDTQYF
TRBJ2-3	TRBV20-1	NA	NA	TGCAGTGCTAGGTCCAGGGGGGTTGAGGCGGGGTCGCAGTATTTT	CSARSRGVEAGSQYF
TRBJ2-5	TRBV23-1	NA	medium-sized	TGCGCCAGCAGTCCTAGGGTCCGGGGGTTCGAAGAGACCCAGTACTTC	CASSPRVRGFEETQYF
TRBJ2-3	TRBV3-1	NA	medium-sized	TGTGCCAGCAGCCAAGATCTTATAAGCGCAGATACGCAGTATTTT	CASSQDLISADTQYF
TRBJ1-5	TRBV7-6	TRBD1	NA	TGTGCCAGCAGCCCGCACGACAGGGGGCTTGGGCAGCCCCAGCATTTT	CASSPHDRGLGQPQHF
TRBJ2-5	TRBV5-1	NA	medium-sized	TGCGCCAGCAGCTTTATTGAAGGGGACGCCCGGGAGACCCAGTACTTC	CASSFIEGDARETQYF
TRBJ2-7	TRBV29-1	TRBD1	NA	TGCAGTGCCGGGACAGGGGGCAACGAGCAGTACTTC	CSAGTGGNEQYF
TRBJ2-3	TRBV18	TRBD1	NA	TGTGCCAGCTCACCAGCCACAGGGGGGACAGATACGCAGTATTTT	CASSPATGGTDTQYF
TRBJ1-5	TRBV10-3	NA	medium-sized	TGTGCCATCAGTGAGTCGGGGGGGGATCAGCCCCAGCATTTT	CAISESGGDQPQHF
TRBJ2-1	TRBV2	NA	NA	TGTGCCAGCAGGGGGAATGAGCAGTTCTTC	CASRGNEQFF
TRBJ2-5	TRBV6-5	NA	medium-sized	TGTGCCAGCAGTTACTCGCTAGCTTTCCAAGAGACCCAGTACTTC	CASSYSLAFQETQYF
TRBJ1-5	TRBV10-3	NA	medium-sized	TGTGCCATCAGTACATCCCCCGGCGACAGAGGGAAAGAGGGTATTCAGCCCCAGCATTTT	CAISTSPGDRGKEGIQPQHF
TRBJ2-2	TRBV7-6	NA	many	TGTGCCAGCAGCTCACCAATGAGGGACTTGCACACCGGGGAGCTGTTTTTT	CASSSPMRDLHTGELFF
TRBJ2-7	TRBV19	NA	medium-sized	TGTGCCAGACCCCGCGACAAGGGGTCCGAGCAGTACTTC	CARPRDKGSEQYF
TRBJ2-5	TRBV5-8	TRBD2	large	TGTGCCAGCAGCTTCGGGACTAGTGGGCAGGAGACCCAGTACTTC	CASSFGTSGQETQYF
TRBJ1-2	TRBV2	NA	medium-sized	TGTGCCAGCGGTGAGAAAAACTATGGCTACACCTTC	CASGEKNYGYTF
TRBJ2-7	TRBV5-1	NA	NA	TGCGCCAGCAGCTACAGGGTAACCTACGAGCAGTACTTC	CASSYRVTYEQYF
TRBJ2-5	TRBV29-1	NA	medium-sized	TGCAGCGTTGAGGACATGGGGGTGGGCAGAGGAGGAGTCCAAGAGACCCAGTACTTC	CSVEDMGVGRGGVQETQYF
TRBJ1-2	TRBV20-1	TRBD1	medium-sized	TGCAGTGCTAGAGTTCCGACAGGGGGGCACTATGGCTACACCTTC	CSARVPTGGHYGYTF